This entry lists 27 T cell receptor beta chains sequenced from one sample in a study of T cells expressing NK-cell markers. Reprocessing the 5' RACE reads, TCRdb reports a single entry for every CDR3 protein and omits DNA. The sample includes approximately 460,000 distinct CDR3 sequences. Sequencing was carried out using blood T cells: a sorted CD56 or NKG2C T cell subset, CD4+ or CD8+ T cells, or bulk PBMC T cells (not recorded which). The receptors shown here come from a woman between 18 and 70 years old in good health.

The chain couples TRBV12-3 or TRBV12-4 to TRBJ2-1; TCRdb picks TRBD1, but there is no DNA to check that call. The CDR3 spans 15 residues. CDR3 in amino acids: CASRGGIRSYNEQFF.

The rearrangement uses TRBV19 and TRBJ2-2; the D call from TCRdb, TRBD1, cannot be confirmed without DNA. CDR3 length equals 15 residues. Germline V lookup: CDR1 LNHDA, CDR2 SQIVND (reference sequence). The chain's CDR3 is CASSTPGTNTGELFF.

The chain employs TRBV7-2 and TRBJ1-1; with no DNA, the TCRdb D assignment of TRBD1 cannot be verified. This CDR3 has 17 residues. The germline gives CDR1 SGHTA, CDR2 FQGNSA. CDR3 amino acids: CASSLGGHEGLNTEAFF.

The J gene is TRBJ2-5, the V gene TRBV7-6. Germline CDR1 SGHVS, CDR2 FNYEAQ. This CDR3 has 12 residues. The CDR3 protein is CASSLKEETQYF. The full variable domain, in which reference TRBV7-6 and TRBJ2-5 provide the parts outside the CDR3, is GAGVSQSPRYKVTKRGQDVALRCDPISGHVSLYWYRQALGQGPEFLTYFNYEAQQDKSGLPNDRFSAERPEGSISTLTIQRTEQRDSAMYRCASSLKEETQYFGPGTRLLVL.

The chain links TRBV12-3 or TRBV12-4 to TRBJ2-5; TCRdb's D call of TRBD1 is untestable without DNA. CDR3 size: 14 residues. The CDR3 loop is CASTPGQDFETQYF.

The chain links TRBV29-1 to TRBJ1-4; there is no DNA to check the TCRdb D call of TRBD1. Germline CDR1 is SQVTM and CDR2 is ANQGSEA. CDR3 length: 13 amino acids. The CDR3 loop is CSAEDRAGEKLFF.

The chain is built from TRBV24-1 and TRBJ2-1. Germline V gene lookup returns CDR1 KGHDR and CDR2 SFDVKD. The CDR3 totals 12 residues. The CDR3 loop reads CATSDVYNEQFF.

The chain joins TRBV6-1 to TRBJ1-6. This CDR3 has 13 amino acids. Per the germline V gene, CDR1 is MNHNS and CDR2 is SASEGT. The CDR3 spells CASLTGAGSPLHF.

V gene TRBV7-7 combines with J gene TRBJ2-5; the TCRdb D gene call, TRBD1, has no DNA to confirm it. The CDR3 loop spans 15 amino acids. CDR1 and CDR2 from the germline V gene are SSHAT and FNYEAQ (reference sequence). The CDR3: CASSADSPGQETQYF.

The rearrangement links TRBV27 to TRBJ2-2; TCRdb designates TRBD1, a call that cannot be tested without DNA. This CDR3 comprises 16 residues. CDR1 and CDR2 from the germline V gene are MNHEY and SMNVEV (reference sequence). The chain's CDR3 is CASSPWTGANTGELFF.

The chain couples TRBV12-3 or TRBV12-4 to TRBJ1-1; TCRdb lists TRBD1, though no DNA is available to test this call. This CDR3 is 13 amino acids long. The CDR3 is CASSPDSNTEAFF.

V gene TRBV28 combines with J gene TRBJ2-7; checking the TCRdb D call of TRBD1 is not possible without DNA. This CDR3 is 12 amino acids long. The germline V gene encodes CDR1 MDHEN and CDR2 SYDVKM. CDR3 residues: CATSTGGYEQYF.

The rearrangement joins TRBV20-1 to TRBJ1-3; absent DNA, TCRdb's TRBD1 call cannot be checked. Looked up from germline, CDR1 is DFQATT and CDR2 is SNEGSKA (reference sequence). This CDR3 contains 14 residues. CDR3 in amino acids: CSVSEGAAGNTIYF.

The CDR3 loop reads CASSSAFSGGFSDTQYF. V gene TRBV7-2 combines with J gene TRBJ2-3; TCRdb proposes TRBD2, but this gene call is untestable without DNA. Germline assignment: CDR1 SGHTA and CDR2 FQGNSA. CDR3 length: 17 residues.

The genes are TRBV30 and TRBJ2-1. Germline V gene data show CDR1 as GTSNPN and CDR2 as SVGIG (reference sequence). The CDR3 covers 14 residues. CDR3 residues: CAWSVLRAYNEQFF.

This chain links TRBV5-1 with TRBJ2-7; the D gene TCRdb calls, TRBD1, cannot be checked with no DNA. CDR1 is SGHRS, CDR2 YFSETQ, per germline. The CDR3 has 15 amino acids. The CDR3: CASSANRGKAYEQYF.

This rearrangement joins TRBV7-9 to TRBJ2-3. The length of the CDR3 is 12 residues. Per germline, CDR1 SEHNR and CDR2 FQNEAQ (reference sequence). This CDR3 is CASTFLTDTQYF.

V and J are TRBV12-3 or TRBV12-4 and TRBJ1-5. This CDR3 has 14 residues. The CDR3 sequence: CASTESRSNQPQHF.

The rearrangement joins TRBV7-2 to TRBJ2-7; TCRdb outputs TRBD1, but without DNA this stays unchecked. The CDR3 consists of 15 residues. CDR1 SGHTA and CDR2 FQGNSA come from the germline V gene. CDR3 protein: CASSLGGTGPYEQYF.

The chain has TRBV12-3 or TRBV12-4 and TRBJ2-5; checking the TCRdb D call of TRBD2 is not possible without DNA. This CDR3 has 16 amino acids. CDR3 amino acids: CASSSEPGLVLETQYF.

The chain recombines TRBV28 with TRBJ1-5. Germline V lookup: CDR1 MDHEN, CDR2 SYDVKM. The CDR3 loop spans 11 amino acids. The CDR3 here is CASSFSQPQHF.

The V gene is TRBV12-3 or TRBV12-4, the J gene TRBJ2-7. The CDR3 has 13 amino acids. CDR3 residues: CASSSTLRYEQYF.

V gene TRBV12-3 or TRBV12-4 combines with J gene TRBJ1-1; TCRdb returns TRBD1, unconfirmable since there is no DNA. The CDR3 is 15 residues long. CDR3 region: CASSSDRVLNTEAFF.

This chain uses TRBV20-1 with TRBJ2-3. Per germline, CDR1 DFQATT and CDR2 SNEGSKA (reference sequence). The CDR3 covers 11 residues. Here the CDR3 reads CSVIRTDTQYF.

The V gene is TRBV24-1, the J gene TRBJ1-6. Germline values: CDR1 KGHDR, CDR2 SFDVKD. The CDR3 is 15 residues long. CDR3 region: CATTKGSGEDSPLHF.

The chain employs TRBV27 and TRBJ1-1; checking the TCRdb D call of TRBD1 is not possible without DNA. The CDR3 is 15 residues long. Germline assignment: CDR1 MNHEY and CDR2 SMNVEV (reference sequence). The CDR3 here is CASSPLLGVDTEAFF.

This chain uses TRBV7-2 with TRBJ2-3; TCRdb's D call, TRBD2, is unchecked because there is no DNA. Germline V lookup: CDR1 SGHTA, CDR2 FQGNSA. The CDR3 spans 14 residues. Here the CDR3 reads CASSSHRGTDTQYF.